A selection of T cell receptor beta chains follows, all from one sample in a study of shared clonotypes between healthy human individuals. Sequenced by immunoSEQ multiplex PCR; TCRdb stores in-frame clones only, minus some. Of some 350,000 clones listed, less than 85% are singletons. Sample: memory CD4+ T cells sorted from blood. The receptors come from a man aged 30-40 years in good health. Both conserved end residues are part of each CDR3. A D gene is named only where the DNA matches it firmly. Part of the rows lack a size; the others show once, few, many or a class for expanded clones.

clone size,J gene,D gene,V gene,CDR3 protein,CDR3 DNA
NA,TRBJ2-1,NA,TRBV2,CASNSIPRQVNEQFF,TGTGCCAGCAATTCGATACCCCGACAAGTCAATGAGCAGTTCTTC
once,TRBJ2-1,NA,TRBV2,CASNRLDNEQFF,TGTGCCAGCAACCGACTTGACAATGAGCAGTTCTTC
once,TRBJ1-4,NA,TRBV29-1,CSVDGGDEKLFF,TGCAGCGTTGATGGAGGGGATGAAAAACTGTTTTTT
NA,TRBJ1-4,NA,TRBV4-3,CASSRDNSGEKLFF,TGCGCCAGCAGCCGCGACAATTCTGGTGAAAAACTGTTTTTT
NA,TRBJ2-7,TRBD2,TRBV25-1,CASSLSSGTNEQYF,TGTGCCAGCAGTCTGTCAAGCGGGACGAACGAGCAGTACTTC
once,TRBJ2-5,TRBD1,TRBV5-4,CASSLAGRTGEETQYF,TGTGCCAGCAGCTTGGCGGGTCGGACAGGCGAAGAGACCCAGTACTTC
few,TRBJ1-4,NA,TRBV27,CASSRASLGVNEKLFF,TGTGCCAGCAGTCGTGCCTCCTTGGGGGTTAATGAAAAACTGTTTTTT
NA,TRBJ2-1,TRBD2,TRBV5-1,CASSSGLAEDEQFF,TGCGCCAGCAGCTCGGGACTAGCGGAGGATGAGCAGTTCTTC
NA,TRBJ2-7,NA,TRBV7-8,CASSLGGSWEQYF,TGTGCCAGCAGCTTAGGGGGTTCGTGGGAGCAGTACTTC
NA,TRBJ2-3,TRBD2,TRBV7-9,CASSLKLSLAGVVTQYF,TGTGCCAGCAGCTTAAAACTATCGCTAGCGGGAGTAGTTACGCAGTATTTT
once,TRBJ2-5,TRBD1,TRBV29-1,CSVDLGQGGETQYF,TGCAGCGTTGACCTGGGACAGGGTGGAGAGACCCAGTACTTC
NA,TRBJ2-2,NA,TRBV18,CASSPISDTGELFF,TGTGCCAGCTCACCTATATCGGACACCGGGGAGCTGTTTTTT
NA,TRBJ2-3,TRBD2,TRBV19,CASSIGLAGVTDTQYF,TGTGCCAGTAGTATTGGTCTAGCGGGGGTCACAGATACGCAGTATTTT
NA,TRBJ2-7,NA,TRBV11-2,CASSLGYGNSYEQYF,TGTGCCAGCAGCTTAGGATACGGAAACTCCTACGAGCAGTACTTC
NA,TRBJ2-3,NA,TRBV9,CASSVGGTDTQYF,TGTGCCAGCAGCGTCGGCGGAACAGATACGCAGTATTTT
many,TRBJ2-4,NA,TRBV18,CASSDSVGLQYF,TGTGCCAGCTCAGATTCGGTGGGTTTACAGTACTTC
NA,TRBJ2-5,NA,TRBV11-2,CASSLVLSQETQYF,TGTGCCAGCAGCTTAGTTCTGAGCCAAGAGACCCAGTACTTC
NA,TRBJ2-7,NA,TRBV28,CASSPTTNSGDF,TGTGCCAGCAGTCCTACTACCAATTCTGGGGACTTC
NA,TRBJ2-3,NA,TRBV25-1,CASHSGADTQYF,TGTGCCAGCCACTCCGGAGCAGATACGCAGTATTTT
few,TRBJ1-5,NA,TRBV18,CASSPGGNQPQHF,TGTGCCAGCTCACCTGGAGGCAATCAGCCCCAGCATTTT
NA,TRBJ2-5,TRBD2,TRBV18,CASSTTIAGEETQYF,TGTGCCAGCTCAACGACAATAGCGGGAGAAGAGACCCAGTACTTC
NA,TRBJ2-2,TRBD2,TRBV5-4,CASSPAGAMNTGELFF,TGTGCCAGCAGCCCGGCGGGAGCTATGAACACCGGGGAGCTGTTTTTT
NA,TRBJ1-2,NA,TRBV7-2,CASSLEGGVDYGYTF,TGTGCCAGCAGCTTAGAAGGAGGGGTGGACTATGGCTACACCTTC
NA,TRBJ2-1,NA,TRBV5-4,CASSPGVESYNEQFF,TGTGCCAGCAGCCCTGGGGTAGAATCCTACAATGAGCAGTTCTTC
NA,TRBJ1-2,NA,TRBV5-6,CASSLGGGYGYTF,TGTGCCAGCAGCTTGGGTGGGGGCTATGGCTACACCTTC
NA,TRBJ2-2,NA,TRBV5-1,CASSEVQGVGELFF,TGCGCCAGCAGCGAAGTACAGGGAGTCGGGGAGCTGTTTTTT
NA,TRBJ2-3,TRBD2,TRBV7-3,CASSSSGRGTDTQYF,TGTGCCAGCAGCTCGAGCGGGAGGGGCACAGATACGCAGTATTTT
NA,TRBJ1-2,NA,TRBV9,CASSETPNYGYTF,TGTGCCAGCAGCGAGACCCCTAACTATGGCTACACCTTC
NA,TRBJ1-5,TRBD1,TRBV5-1,CASRLSGTGDQPQHF,TGCGCCAGCAGGTTATCCGGGACAGGGGATCAGCCCCAGCATTTT
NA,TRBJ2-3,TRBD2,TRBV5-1,CASSSGLAGGPKADTQYF,TGCGCCAGCAGCTCAGGACTAGCGGGAGGGCCTAAGGCAGATACGCAGTATTTT
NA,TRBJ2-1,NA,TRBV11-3,CASSRGYNEQFF,TGTGCCAGCAGCCGCGGGTACAATGAGCAGTTCTTC
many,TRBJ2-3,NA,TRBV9,CASSVLGAPTDTQYF,TGTGCCAGCAGCGTACTAGGGGCCCCCACAGATACGCAGTATTTT
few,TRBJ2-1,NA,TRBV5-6,CASSFSALWERNEQFF,TGTGCCAGCAGCTTCTCGGCTCTCTGGGAGCGGAATGAGCAGTTCTTC
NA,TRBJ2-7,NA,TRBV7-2,CASSLNAAEQYF,TGTGCCAGCAGCTTAAATGCCGCCGAGCAGTACTTC
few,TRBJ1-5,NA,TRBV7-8,CASRPSVELGLPQHF,TGTGCCAGCAGGCCCAGCGTAGAGCTGGGTCTGCCCCAGCATTTT
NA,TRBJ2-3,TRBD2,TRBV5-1,CASRERPAGVGPDTQYF,TGCGCCAGCAGAGAGCGCCCAGCGGGAGTCGGTCCGGATACGCAGTATTTT
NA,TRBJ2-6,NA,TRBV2,CASNSQGSGANVLTF,TGTGCCAGCAATTCCCAGGGCTCTGGGGCCAACGTCCTGACTTTC
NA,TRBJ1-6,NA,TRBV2,CASSDHDRRGSPLHF,TGTGCCAGCAGTGACCATGACAGGAGGGGTTCACCCCTCCACTTT
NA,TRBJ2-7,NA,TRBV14,CASSQCGGRQGEQYF,TGTGCCAGCAGCCAATGCGGAGGGAGACAGGGCGAGCAGTACTTC
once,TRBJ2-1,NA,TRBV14,CASSQLFNEQFF,TGTGCCAGCAGCCAACTATTCAATGAGCAGTTCTTC
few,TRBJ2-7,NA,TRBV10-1,CASAPNAGDEQYF,TGCGCCAGCGCCCCCAACGCCGGTGACGAGCAGTACTTC
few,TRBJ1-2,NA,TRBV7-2,CASSSDRRYGYTF,TGTGCCAGCAGCTCCGACAGGAGATATGGCTACACCTTC
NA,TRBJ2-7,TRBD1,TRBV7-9,CASSPRTGDSYEQYF,TGTGCCAGCAGCCCCCGGACAGGGGACTCCTACGAGCAGTACTTC
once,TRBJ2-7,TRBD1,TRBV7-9,CASSDTGQGTYEQYF,TGTGCCAGCAGCGACACGGGACAGGGTACCTACGAGCAGTACTTC
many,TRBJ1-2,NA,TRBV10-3,CAISDPRQGYGYTF,TGTGCCATCAGCGATCCGAGGCAGGGCTATGGCTACACCTTC
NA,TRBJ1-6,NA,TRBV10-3,CAISGGNSPLHF,TGTGCCATCAGTGGGGGTAATTCACCCCTCCACTTT
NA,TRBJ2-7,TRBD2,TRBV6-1,CAIITGTSYYEQYF,TGTGCCATAATAACCGGGACTAGCTACTACGAGCAGTACTTC
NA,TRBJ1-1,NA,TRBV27,CASSPSGDGTEAFF,TGTGCCAGCAGTCCCTCCGGGGACGGGACTGAAGCTTTCTTT
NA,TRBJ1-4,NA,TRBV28,CASRGQGNEKLFF,TGTGCCAGCAGGGGGCAGGGGAATGAAAAACTGTTTTTT
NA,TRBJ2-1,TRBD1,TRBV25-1,CASSDRGQGRGNEQFF,TGTGCCAGCAGTGATAGAGGACAGGGGAGGGGCAATGAGCAGTTCTTC
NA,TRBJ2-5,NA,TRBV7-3,CASSINGHPKETQYF,TGTGCCAGCAGTATCAACGGACACCCAAAAGAGACCCAGTACTTC
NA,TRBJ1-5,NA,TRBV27,CASSRLGRGNQPQHF,TGTGCCAGCAGCCGGTTGGGCAGGGGCAATCAGCCCCAGCATTTT
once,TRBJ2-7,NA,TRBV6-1,CASSTTRGHEQYF,TGTGCCAGCAGTACGACAAGGGGCCACGAGCAGTACTTC
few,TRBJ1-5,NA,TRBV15,CATTFLAGRAINQPQHF,TGTGCCACCACCTTCTTAGCCGGGCGGGCGATCAATCAGCCCCAGCATTTT
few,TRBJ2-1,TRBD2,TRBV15,CATRKDILAGEQFF,TGTGCCACCAGAAAGGACATTCTAGCGGGTGAGCAGTTCTTC
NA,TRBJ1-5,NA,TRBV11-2,CASSLGGAGVDQPQHF,TGTGCCAGCAGCTTAGGAGGCGCAGGGGTGGATCAGCCCCAGCATTTT
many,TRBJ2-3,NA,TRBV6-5,CASRLGVTSTDTQYF,TGTGCCAGCAGGTTGGGGGTCACTAGCACAGATACGCAGTATTTT
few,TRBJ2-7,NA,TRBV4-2,CAVQREDSYEQYF,TGTGCCGTGCAGAGAGAGGACTCCTACGAGCAGTACTTC